A single count supports the clone carrying this T cell receptor (beta chain). V was pared by 10 bases and J by 5 bases, with 6 bases of the junction left unmatched. Germline V CDR1 and CDR2: SGHTA, FQGNSA. This CDR3 contains 13 residues. This specimen belongs to a study of control samples from healthy donors and cancer patients. Some clones are missing from TCRdb's copy, which holds only in-frame ones; the method was immunoSEQ multiplex PCR. The table has 150,000 to 200,000 clones, almost 90% seen once; the top ten hold under 2%. J is TRBJ2-1 and V is TRBV7-2; 9 positions agree with TRBD2. Sequencing was performed on blood. The receptor comes from a man younger than 30 in good health. The CDR3 bases are TGTGCCACCGGACTAGCGATAGACAATGAGCAGTTCTTC. Amino acid sequence: CATGLAIDNEQFF.